Shown below are 12 T cell receptor beta chains from a single sample sequenced in a study of naive and memory T cell subsets. The beta constant-region primer was an equimolar mix of two oligonucleotides covering TRBC1 and TRBC2. TCRdb independently ran MiXCR on the UMI-ligation and nested PCR reads; one entry per CDR3 protein. This sample has about 85,000 distinct CDR3 sequences, with about an eighth found just once. The sequenced sample consisted of central memory CD4+ T cells from blood. These receptors came from a human donor in good health.

This chain connects TRBV6-1 to TRBJ1-6; 7 bases agree with TRBD1. The CDR3 totals 14 residues. J lost 11 bases, V lost 2 bases, and 6 bases had no gene match. Germline loops: CDR1 MNHNS, CDR2 SASEGT. The CDR3 DNA reads as TGTGCCAGCAGTGAATTGTTTCAGGGGGCACCCCTCCACTTT. Its protein is CASSELFQGAPLHF.

In this sample, this clonotype turned up many times. The chain is built from TRBV20-1 and TRBJ2-3; TRBD2 matches at 10 bases. The germline V gene encodes CDR1 DFQATT and CDR2 SNEGSKA (reference sequence). This CDR3 region has 16 residues. V lost 1 base to trimming and J lost 6 bases; unmatched junction nucleotides: 10. The CDR3 sequence: CSARVALAGDEDTQYF. The CDR3 DNA sequence: TGCAGTGCTAGAGTGGCTCTAGCGGGAGATGAGGATACGCAGTATTTT.

V and J are TRBV25-1 and TRBJ2-1; the D gene is possibly TRBD2 (5 bases). The CDR3 runs to 13 residues. Germline V gene data show CDR1 as MGHDK and CDR2 as SYGVNS. With 2 bases removed from V and 5 bases from J, the gap between germline ends came to 7 bases. The CDR3 bases are TGTGCCAGCAGTGAACCCGGGAACAATGAGCAGTTCTTC. It codes for CASSEPGNNEQFF.

This clonotype was seen many times. CDR3 protein: CASSSAGLGTETQYF. The CDR3 DNA reads TGTGCCAGCAGCTCAGCGGGACTAGGGACGGAGACCCAGTACTTC. The chain is built from TRBV12-3 or TRBV12-4 and TRBJ2-5, with 8 bases identical to TRBD2. This CDR3 has 15 amino acids. V lost 6 bases and J lost 5; bases outside the gene matches: 11.

The chain couples TRBV15 to TRBJ1-4, with D unclear. From germline, CDR1 is LNHNV and CDR2 YYDKDF (reference sequence). V gave up 1 base and J gave up 5 bases, with 8 bases separating them. The length of the CDR3 is 14 residues. CDR3 sequence: CATSRVIGNEKLFF. The CDR3 coding sequence is TGTGCCACCAGCAGAGTTATAGGGAATGAAAAACTGTTTTTT.

This clonotype appeared many times. V and J are TRBV27 and TRBJ2-1; D gene ambiguous. This CDR3 contains 13 residues. Germline CDR1 is MNHEY and CDR2 is SMNVEV (reference sequence). V was pared by 9 bases and J by 9 bases, with 18 bases between. CDR3 bases: TGTGCCAGTAAGTTCCGGGCCACGTTTGAGCAGTTCTTC. Translation: CASKFRATFEQFF.

This clonotype was counted between two and nine times. V usage is TRBV6-9 and J usage is TRBJ2-1; the D call may be TRBD1 or TRBD2 (6 bases each). Germline V lookup: CDR1 MNHGY, CDR2 SVAAGI. Trimming took 7 bases from V and 4 from J, leaving 26 bases between them. This CDR3 is built from 18 residues. CDR3 DNA sequence: TGTGCCAGCACCGGAAGCTCGGATAAGGGGGGTACTTACAATGAGCAGTTCTTC. Encoded protein: CASTGSSDKGGTYNEQFF.

This rearrangement joins TRBV27 to TRBJ1-5; D unclear. CDR3 length: 17 residues. Between the trimmed V and J ends, which lost 5 bases and 6 bases, there was a span of 23 bases. The V gene's germline CDR1 is MNHEY and CDR2 SMNVEV (reference sequence). The chain's CDR3 is CASSPTRQWVSFQPQHF. DNA for the CDR3: TGTGCCAGCAGTCCGACTCGACAATGGGTGTCGTTTCAGCCCCAGCATTTT.

The V call is TRBV7-2, the J call TRBJ1-2; D is unresolved. V lost 3 bases and J lost 6, with 17 bases in between. The CDR3 consists of 15 residues. Germline V CDR1 and CDR2: SGHTA, FQGNSA. CDR3 nucleotide sequence: TGTGCCAGCAGCTTCCGCAAAGTCGATTGGGATGGCTACACCTTC. The encoded protein is CASSFRKVDWDGYTF.

The gene calls are TRBV6-5 and TRBJ1-6, with TRBD1 matching 11 bases. The germline CDR1 and CDR2 sequences are MNHEY and SVGAGI. J gave up 6 bases and V 2 bases, and 0 bases lay outside the gene matches. The CDR3 length is 15 residues. DNA of the CDR3: TGTGCCAGCAGTTACGGGACAGGGGGTAATTCACCCCTCCACTTT. This sequence encodes CASSYGTGGNSPLHF.

This clonotype was recorded at least ten times. V usage is TRBV2 and J usage is TRBJ2-6, with D uncertain. Deletions cut 7 bases from V and 0 bases from J, with 10 bases between. Germline V gives CDR1 SNHLY, CDR2 FYNNEI. CDR3 length: 15 amino acids. CDR3 DNA: TGTGCCAGCAATCACCGAAGCTCTGGGGCCAACGTCCTGACTTTC. The encoded protein is CASNHRSSGANVLTF.

The chain is built from TRBV4-3 and TRBJ2-1; D remains unclear. The V gene's germline CDR1 is LGHNA and CDR2 YSLEER. Trimming took 3 bases from V and 2 from J, leaving 11 bases between them. CDR3 length: 15 residues. The CDR3 bases are TGCGCCAGCAGCCAGTCCCCGGGCCCCTACAATGAGCAGTTCTTC. This codes for CASSQSPGPYNEQFF.